This is a list of T cell receptor beta chains from one sample in a study of cytomegalovirus exposure and HLA in healthy donors. Profiled with immunoSEQ multiplex PCR; TCRdb holds only in-frame clones, not every one. The sample carries 140,000 to 150,000 clones, around 65% recorded once. Sequencing was done on a sample of PBMCs. Receptor source: a woman aged 60-70 years in good health and CMV-seronegative. Each CDR3 is given with its conserved first and last residue. The D gene is left open where the match is weak. Only some rows state a clone size, as once, few, many or a class for expanded clones.

clone size: .
V gene: TRBV7-2
J gene: TRBJ2-7
D gene: .
CDR3 protein: CASSPLSYEQYF
CDR3 DNA: TGTGCCAGCAGCCCCCTCTCCTACGAGCAGTACTTC

clone size: .
V gene: TRBV7-2
J gene: TRBJ2-1
D gene: TRBD2
CDR3 protein: CASSLVASGGGNEQFF
CDR3 DNA: TGTGCCAGCAGCTTAGTGGCTAGCGGGGGGGGGAATGAGCAGTTCTTC

clone size: .
V gene: TRBV28
J gene: TRBJ2-1
D gene: TRBD1
CDR3 protein: CASSFPTGAGNEQFF
CDR3 DNA: TGTGCCAGCAGTTTCCCTACAGGGGCAGGCAATGAGCAGTTCTTC

clone size: .
V gene: TRBV6-6
J gene: TRBJ1-6
D gene: .
CDR3 protein: CASTETRYNSPLHF
CDR3 DNA: TGTGCCAGCACTGAAACAAGATATAATTCACCCCTCCACTTT

clone size: few
V gene: TRBV9
J gene: TRBJ2-7
D gene: TRBD1
CDR3 protein: CASSVTGQSYEQYF
CDR3 DNA: TGTGCCAGCAGCGTCACGGGACAGTCCTACGAGCAGTACTTC

clone size: .
V gene: TRBV5-4
J gene: TRBJ2-5
D gene: TRBD2
CDR3 protein: CASSFLGLAGGGETQYF
CDR3 DNA: TGTGCCAGCAGCTTCCTGGGACTAGCGGGAGGGGGAGAGACCCAGTACTTC

clone size: .
V gene: TRBV5-1
J gene: TRBJ2-3
D gene: .
CDR3 protein: CASSLFQGPTDTQYF
CDR3 DNA: TGCGCCAGCAGCTTGTTTCAGGGCCCCACAGATACGCAGTATTTT

clone size: once
V gene: TRBV5-1
J gene: TRBJ1-4
D gene: .
CDR3 protein: CASSLAGGAHEKLFF
CDR3 DNA: TGCGCCAGCAGCTTGGCCGGGGGGGCTCACGAAAAACTGTTTTTT

clone size: .
V gene: TRBV19
J gene: TRBJ1-3
D gene: .
CDR3 protein: CASGQRGTGNTIYF
CDR3 DNA: TGTGCCAGCGGGCAGAGGGGGACTGGAAACACCATATATTTT

clone size: .
V gene: TRBV6-1
J gene: TRBJ1-2
D gene: .
CDR3 protein: CASRREGPYGYTF
CDR3 DNA: TGTGCCAGCAGGAGGGAGGGTCCCTATGGCTACACCTTC

clone size: once
V gene: TRBV6-6
J gene: TRBJ2-5
D gene: TRBD2
CDR3 protein: CASSYGAGAGAGAQYF
CDR3 DNA: TGTGCCAGCAGTTACGGGGCGGGAGCCGGGGCGGGGGCCCAGTACTTC

clone size: .
V gene: TRBV4-2
J gene: TRBJ1-1
D gene: .
CDR3 protein: CASSQGSGDTEAFF
CDR3 DNA: TGTGCCAGCAGCCAAGGGTCAGGGGACACTGAAGCTTTCTTT

clone size: few
V gene: TRBV7-9
J gene: TRBJ2-1
D gene: TRBD2
CDR3 protein: CASSLLAGQYNEQFF
CDR3 DNA: TGTGCCAGCAGCTTACTAGCGGGGCAGTACAATGAGCAGTTCTTC

clone size: few
V gene: TRBV5-4
J gene: TRBJ1-2
D gene: TRBD1
CDR3 protein: CAGSTGGIGYGYTF
CDR3 DNA: TGTGCCGGATCGACAGGGGGAATTGGCTATGGCTACACCTTC

clone size: .
V gene: TRBV29-1
J gene: TRBJ2-7
D gene: .
CDR3 protein: CSAKQGPSSYEQYF
CDR3 DNA: TGCAGCGCTAAACAGGGTCCCAGCTCCTACGAGCAGTACTTC

clone size: few
V gene: TRBV7-8
J gene: TRBJ1-2
D gene: TRBD1
CDR3 protein: CASSLARDRAYYGYTF
CDR3 DNA: TGTGCCAGCAGCTTAGCGCGGGACAGGGCTTACTATGGCTACACCTTC

clone size: .
V gene: TRBV6-1
J gene: TRBJ2-7
D gene: .
CDR3 protein: CASRARRPGAGEQYF
CDR3 DNA: TGTGCCAGCAGAGCCCGACGACCGGGAGCCGGTGAGCAGTACTTC

clone size: few
V gene: TRBV28
J gene: TRBJ2-7
D gene: TRBD2
CDR3 protein: CASSPGGRSHEQYF
CDR3 DNA: TGTGCCAGCAGCCCTGGCGGGAGATCACACGAGCAGTACTTC

clone size: .
V gene: TRBV5-4
J gene: TRBJ2-3
D gene: .
CDR3 protein: CASSLEARGPDTQYF
CDR3 DNA: TGTGCCAGCAGCTTGGAGGCGCGGGGGCCAGATACGCAGTATTTT

clone size: few
V gene: TRBV5-1
J gene: TRBJ1-2
D gene: .
CDR3 protein: CASSRTGVGYGYTF
CDR3 DNA: TGCGCCAGCAGCCGGACCGGGGTTGGCTATGGCTACACCTTC

clone size: few
V gene: TRBV29-1
J gene: TRBJ1-1
D gene: .
CDR3 protein: CSVDRVGEAFF
CDR3 DNA: TGCAGCGTTGATCGGGTGGGTGAAGCTTTCTTT

clone size: .
V gene: TRBV7-2
J gene: TRBJ2-5
D gene: TRBD2
CDR3 protein: CASSLEAGGRWETQYF
CDR3 DNA: TGTGCCAGCAGCTTAGAGGCGGGGGGCCGTTGGGAGACCCAGTACTTC

clone size: .
V gene: TRBV5-1
J gene: TRBJ2-7
D gene: TRBD2
CDR3 protein: CASSFRLAGGSSYEQYF
CDR3 DNA: TGCGCCAGCAGCTTTCGACTAGCGGGGGGCAGTTCCTACGAGCAGTACTTC

clone size: .
V gene: TRBV4-1
J gene: TRBJ2-2
D gene: TRBD2
CDR3 protein: CASSQDPSGANTGELFF
CDR3 DNA: TGCGCCAGCAGCCAAGATCCAAGCGGGGCGAACACCGGGGAGCTGTTTTTT

clone size: .
V gene: TRBV10-3
J gene: TRBJ1-2
D gene: TRBD1
CDR3 protein: CAIRGQGGNYGYTF
CDR3 DNA: TGTGCCATCAGAGGACAGGGGGGCAACTATGGCTACACCTTC

clone size: .
V gene: TRBV11-2
J gene: TRBJ1-1
D gene: .
CDR3 protein: CASSLAGVGGAFF
CDR3 DNA: TGTGCCAGCAGCTTGGCGGGGGTTGGTGGCGCTTTCTTT

clone size: .
V gene: TRBV19
J gene: TRBJ2-6
D gene: TRBD1
CDR3 protein: CASSSYRGSGANVLTF
CDR3 DNA: TGTGCCAGTAGTTCCTACAGGGGGTCGGGGGCCAACGTCCTGACTTTC

clone size: few
V gene: TRBV7-8
J gene: TRBJ2-7
D gene: TRBD2
CDR3 protein: CASSLELAVYEQYF
CDR3 DNA: TGTGCCAGCAGCTTAGAACTAGCGGTCTACGAGCAGTACTTC

clone size: few
V gene: TRBV4-3
J gene: TRBJ1-5
D gene: .
CDR3 protein: CASSQVGAGSNQPQHF
CDR3 DNA: TGCGCCAGCAGCCAAGTAGGGGCTGGGAGCAATCAGCCCCAGCATTTT

clone size: .
V gene: TRBV6-5
J gene: TRBJ2-2
D gene: TRBD1
CDR3 protein: CASRIGTGGGELFF
CDR3 DNA: TGTGCCAGCAGGATCGGGACAGGCGGCGGGGAGCTGTTTTTT

clone size: .
V gene: TRBV7-9
J gene: TRBJ2-5
D gene: .
CDR3 protein: CASSLGTAQYF
CDR3 DNA: TGTGCCAGCAGCTTAGGGACTGCCCAGTACTTC

clone size: .
V gene: TRBV21-1
J gene: TRBJ2-2
D gene: .
CDR3 protein: CASSKLPSGVGELFF
CDR3 DNA: TGTGCCAGCAGCAAACTCCCTAGCGGGGTCGGGGAGCTGTTTTTT

clone size: once
V gene: TRBV7-9
J gene: TRBJ2-1
D gene: TRBD1
CDR3 protein: CASGGPGTGINEQFF
CDR3 DNA: TGTGCCAGCGGTGGTCCCGGGACAGGGATCAATGAGCAGTTCTTC

clone size: few
V gene: TRBV7-3
J gene: TRBJ2-3
D gene: TRBD2
CDR3 protein: CASSPGGELTDTQYF
CDR3 DNA: TGTGCCAGCAGCCCGGGGGGGGAGCTCACAGATACGCAGTATTTT

clone size: .
V gene: TRBV6-1
J gene: TRBJ2-7
D gene: TRBD1
CDR3 protein: CASEELTGSPYEQYF
CDR3 DNA: TGTGCCAGCGAAGAACTGACAGGGAGCCCCTACGAGCAGTACTTC

clone size: .
V gene: TRBV2
J gene: TRBJ1-2
D gene: TRBD1
CDR3 protein: CASSGRTGNFYGYTF
CDR3 DNA: TGTGCCAGCAGTGGGAGGACAGGGAATTTCTATGGCTACACCTTC

clone size: once
V gene: TRBV4-1
J gene: TRBJ2-1
D gene: TRBD2
CDR3 protein: CASSQGTSGFYNEQFF
CDR3 DNA: TGCGCCAGCAGCCAAGGGACTAGCGGTTTCTACAATGAGCAGTTCTTC

clone size: .
V gene: TRBV5-1
J gene: TRBJ1-5
D gene: .
CDR3 protein: CASSVDAGRNQPQHF
CDR3 DNA: TGCGCCAGCAGCGTCGATGCGGGCCGCAATCAGCCCCAGCATTTT

clone size: .
V gene: TRBV7-6
J gene: TRBJ2-7
D gene: TRBD2
CDR3 protein: CASSRGLAVSYEQYF
CDR3 DNA: TGTGCCAGCAGCCGCGGGCTAGCGGTCTCCTACGAGCAGTACTTC

clone size: once
V gene: TRBV19
J gene: TRBJ2-7
D gene: TRBD1
CDR3 protein: CASSVDRANYEQYF
CDR3 DNA: TGTGCCAGTAGTGTAGACAGGGCGAACTACGAGCAGTACTTC

clone size: .
V gene: TRBV5-3
J gene: TRBJ2-5
D gene: TRBD2
CDR3 protein: CARSLQVAGGQETQYF
CDR3 DNA: TGTGCCAGAAGCTTGCAAGTAGCGGGAGGCCAAGAGACCCAGTACTTC

clone size: .
V gene: TRBV7-6
J gene: TRBJ2-7
D gene: TRBD2
CDR3 protein: CASSLDGGRKGEQYF
CDR3 DNA: TGTGCCAGCAGCTTAGACGGCGGGAGGAAGGGGGAGCAGTACTTC

clone size: .
V gene: TRBV30
J gene: TRBJ1-1
D gene: .
CDR3 protein: CAWAGDGDTEAFF
CDR3 DNA: TGTGCCTGGGCAGGGGATGGGGACACTGAAGCTTTCTTT

clone size: .
V gene: TRBV7-2
J gene: TRBJ1-2
D gene: TRBD1
CDR3 protein: CASSLTAGGGYTF
CDR3 DNA: TGTGCCAGCAGCTTAACGGCAGGGGGTGGCTACACCTTC

clone size: .
V gene: TRBV7-8
J gene: TRBJ1-1
D gene: .
CDR3 protein: CASSLNSLNTEAFF
CDR3 DNA: TGTGCCAGCAGCTTAAACAGCCTGAACACTGAAGCTTTCTTT

clone size: .
V gene: TRBV12-5
J gene: TRBJ1-1
D gene: .
CDR3 protein: CASAPPWGANTEAFF
CDR3 DNA: TGTGCTAGTGCCCCACCCTGGGGCGCGAACACTGAAGCTTTCTTT

clone size: few
V gene: TRBV6-1
J gene: TRBJ2-1
D gene: .
CDR3 protein: CASIGQRTYNEQFF
CDR3 DNA: TGTGCCAGCATTGGACAGCGGACTTACAATGAGCAGTTCTTC

clone size: .
V gene: TRBV29-1
J gene: TRBJ2-1
D gene: TRBD1
CDR3 protein: CSVKGQGSYNEQFF
CDR3 DNA: TGCAGCGTTAAAGGACAGGGTTCATACAATGAGCAGTTCTTC

clone size: .
V gene: TRBV2
J gene: TRBJ2-7
D gene: TRBD2
CDR3 protein: CASSPRTSSVHEQYF
CDR3 DNA: TGTGCCAGCAGTCCCAGGACTAGCAGCGTTCACGAGCAGTACTTC

clone size: .
V gene: TRBV19
J gene: TRBJ2-2
D gene: TRBD2
CDR3 protein: CASSVVAGGPRSRLNTGELFF
CDR3 DNA: TGTGCCAGTAGTGTAGTAGCGGGAGGGCCACGATCCCGCTTGAACACCGGGGAGCTGTTTTTT

clone size: .
V gene: TRBV28
J gene: TRBJ1-5
D gene: TRBD1
CDR3 protein: CASRMTGEGQPQHF
CDR3 DNA: TGTGCCAGCAGAATGACAGGGGAAGGCCAGCCCCAGCATTTT

clone size: .
V gene: TRBV11-3
J gene: TRBJ2-2
D gene: .
CDR3 protein: CASSVVPGTTNTGELFF
CDR3 DNA: TGTGCCAGCAGCGTAGTACCGGGGACAACGAACACCGGGGAGCTGTTTTTT

clone size: .
V gene: TRBV10-3
J gene: TRBJ1-2
D gene: .
CDR3 protein: CAIRAAQPTTNYGYTF
CDR3 DNA: TGTGCCATCAGGGCAGCCCAACCAACTACTAACTATGGCTACACCTTC

clone size: .
V gene: TRBV7-9
J gene: TRBJ1-4
D gene: TRBD1
CDR3 protein: CASGSPGTGEEKLFF
CDR3 DNA: TGTGCCAGCGGCTCCCCTGGGACAGGGGAAGAAAAACTGTTTTTT

clone size: few
V gene: TRBV5-4
J gene: TRBJ2-7
D gene: TRBD2
CDR3 protein: CASGLAGTYEQYF
CDR3 DNA: TGTGCCAGCGGACTAGCGGGGACCTACGAGCAGTACTTC